These 10 T cell receptor beta chains came from one sample sequenced in a study of response to subunit inactivated influenza vaccine. MiXCR, applied by TCRdb to the RT-PCR reads, yields one record per CDR3 protein. The table has about 570,000 distinct CDR3 sequences, around 11% seen once; the top ten hold 11%. This sample also appeared in a second study, on T cells expressing NK-cell markers. That study adds: Generation of TCR beta cDNA was performed by 5'RACE template switching incorporating UMIs.

Here the sequenced sample was PBMCs from blood, taken on the day of vaccination. These receptors all come from a man aged 45-65 years who received an inactivated influenza vaccine.

This chain joins TRBV10-3 and TRBJ2-1; 11 bases are shared with TRBD1. The junction had 13 bases not matched to a gene; V was cut back by 6 bases and J by 0 bases. Germline V gene lookup returns CDR1 ENHRY and CDR2 SYGVKD. The CDR3 is made up of 19 amino acids. The CDR3 region has the DNA TGTGCCATCAGGGGGGCCGACCCGGGACAGGGGGTCTCCTACAATGAGCAGTTCTTC. This codes for CAIRGADPGQGVSYNEQFF.

This clonotype was seen a handful of times. The chain has TRBV2 and TRBJ2-6, with TRBD1 matching 9 bases. Losses at the gene ends were 6 bases for V and 3 bases for J; bases not matched to a gene: 9. This CDR3 is 17 amino acids long. Germline CDR1 is SNHLY and CDR2 is FYNNEI. As DNA, the CDR3 is TGTGCCAGCAGGGAACAGGGGGCGGTAGTTGGGGCCAACGTCCTGACTTTC. This gives the protein CASREQGAVVGANVLTF.

The chain recombines TRBV11-1 with TRBJ1-1, with TRBD1 identical over 9 bases. This CDR3 region has 18 residues. Germline CDR1 SGHAT, CDR2 FQDESV (reference sequence). The V gene end was trimmed by 5 bases and the J gene end by 0 bases; junction bases not matched to a gene: 13. The CDR3 bases are TGTGCCAGCAGCCCCCGGACAGGGGCGTCGGTACTGAACACTGAAGCTTTCTTT. Amino acid sequence: CASSPRTGASVLNTEAFF.

There are many counts of this clonotype. The chain carries TRBV7-8 and TRBJ2-2; possibly TRBD2 for D (5 bases). Trimming took 1 base from V and 9 from J, leaving 15 bases between them. In germline, CDR1 is SGHVS, CDR2 FQNEAQ. CDR3 size: 15 residues. CDR3 sequence: CASSLVLVRGWELFF. In DNA form, the CDR3 reads TGTGCCAGCAGCTTAGTTCTAGTACGGGGATGGGAGCTGTTTTTT.

At least ten counts were recorded for this clonotype. V usage is TRBV3-1 and J usage is TRBJ1-1; D might be TRBD1 (6 bases). This CDR3 has 14 residues. The germline CDR1 and CDR2 sequences are LGHDT and YNNKEL (reference sequence). V dropped 2 bases and J dropped 1 base, with 8 bases sitting between them. CDR3 protein: CASSQQQGNTEAFF. The CDR3 region has the DNA TGTGCCAGCAGCCAACAACAGGGGAACACTGAAGCTTTCTTT.

Many counts were recorded for this clonotype. CDR3 nucleotide sequence: TGTGCCATCAGTGAGAACTTTCAAGAGACCCAGTACTTC. As protein: CAISENFQETQYF. V and J are TRBV10-3 and TRBJ2-5; D remains unclear. Germline V gene sequence: CDR1 ENHRY, CDR2 SYGVKD. The CDR3 extends over 13 amino acids. The V gene lost 2 bases and the J gene lost 2 bases, with 6 bases spanning the gap.

This chain links TRBV18 with TRBJ2-1, with D perhaps being TRBD1 or TRBD2 (5 bases each). The CDR3 loop spans 15 amino acids. CDR1 and CDR2 from the germline V gene are KGHSH and LQKENI. V lost 3 bases, J lost 1 base, and 10 bases lay in between. CDR3 protein: CASSPGPISYNEQFF. CDR3 DNA sequence: TGTGCCAGCTCACCGGGACCTATATCCTACAATGAGCAGTTCTTC.

This clonotype was observed a few times. The chain uses TRBV11-1 and TRBJ1-3; no clear D. Trimming took off 2 bases at V and 0 bases at J, with 17 bases between the two ends. Germline values: CDR1 SGHAT, CDR2 FQDESV (reference sequence). The CDR3 covers 18 residues. The CDR3 DNA sequence: TGTGCCAGCAGCTTAATGCCCTTCAGGCTGAGCTCTGGAAACACCATATATTTT. Translated, it gives CASSLMPFRLSSGNTIYF.

This clonotype turned up a few times. The chain carries TRBV3-1 and TRBJ1-2; D remains unclear. Germline V lookup: CDR1 LGHDT, CDR2 YNNKEL (reference sequence). Trimming removed 1 base from V and 4 bases from J, with 10 bases in between. The CDR3 loop spans 14 amino acids. CDR3 DNA sequence: TGTGCCAGCAGCCAAGTAGGGCAGATCTATGGCTACACCTTC. Translation: CASSQVGQIYGYTF.

This clonotype was seen a few times. In DNA form, the CDR3 reads TGTGCCAGCAGCGTGAGGGACGGACCCTTCCCCGACGAGCAGTACTTC. It specifies CASSVRDGPFPDEQYF. The gene calls are TRBV9 and TRBJ2-7; D could derive from TRBD1 or TRBD2 (5 bases each). The CDR3 has 16 residues. Germline CDR1 SGDLS, CDR2 YYNGEE. V shed 2 bases and J shed 5 bases, with 20 bases lying between them. The full variable domain, in which reference TRBV9 and TRBJ2-7 provide the parts outside the CDR3, is DSGVTQTPKHLITATGQRVTLRCSPRSGDLSVYWYQQSLDQGLQFLIQYYNGEERAKGNILERFSAQQFPDLHSELNLSSLELGDSALYFCASSVRDGPFPDEQYFGPGTRLTVT.